This entry lists 5 T cell receptor beta chains sequenced from one sample in a study of T cells in localized non-small cell lung cancer. Sequencing used immunoSEQ multiplex PCR; TCRdb keeps in-frame clones, though not all of them. The sample comprises fewer than 40,000 clones, approximately 81% of which are singletons, and about 36% rests with the top ten. Sequencing used peripheral blood, obtained before any cancer treatment. The receptors here all came from an older male donor with stage II squamous cell lung carcinoma.

In its sample, this clone is medium-sized (0.01 to 0.1%). The gene calls are TRBV11-3 and TRBJ2-3, with D perhaps given as TRBD1 or TRBD2 (5 bases each). This CDR3 has 14 residues. Trimming took 1 base from V and 5 from J, leaving 10 bases between them. Germline-derived CDR1 and CDR2 are SGHNT and YENEEA. CDR3 in DNA: TGTGCCAGCAGCTTAGGAGGGGCGGTAGATACGCAGTATTTT. Translated, it gives CASSLGGAVDTQYF.

Of note for this clone: At one boundary the junction diverges from the germline segment, which might be a read error. In the same sample, other DNA sequences code for this CDR3. The CDR3 DNA sequence: TGTGCCAGCAGTTCACAGAGACAGGGCGGAACTGAAAAGCTGTTTTTT. Translation: CASSSQRQGGTEKLFF. The chain has TRBV2 and TRBJ1-4; 7 nucleotides line up with TRBD1. Germline V gene data show CDR1 as SNHLY and CDR2 as FYNNEI. CDR3 length equals 16 residues.

This clone appeared a single time. The chain combines TRBV2 with TRBJ2-7; no definite D call. The V gene lost 0 bases and the J gene lost 0 bases, with 12 bases spanning the gap. CDR3 length equals 16 residues. From germline, CDR1 is SNHLY and CDR2 FYNNEI. Written as DNA, the CDR3 is TGTGCCAGCAGTGAAGCGGTTGGCAGCTTCTCCTACGAGCAGTACTTC. Protein sequence: CASSEAVGSFSYEQYF.

This clone appeared a single time. The chain is built from TRBV5-1 and TRBJ2-7, with a possible D match to TRBD2 (5 bases). This CDR3 comprises 14 residues. Germline V gene sequence: CDR1 SGHRS, CDR2 YFSETQ. The ends were cut back, 4 bases at V and 6 bases at J, with 17 bases in the middle. CDR3 protein: CASSPGVPGFEQYF. The CDR3 DNA sequence: TGCGCCAGCAGCCCCGGGGTGCCAGGATTCGAGCAGTACTTC.

The gene calls are TRBV19 and TRBJ2-4; 12 bases agree with TRBD1. The CDR3 contains 18 residues. J was trimmed by 5 bases and V by 5 bases; bases with no gene match: 13. Germline loops: CDR1 LNHDA, CDR2 SQIVND (reference sequence). CDR3 sequence: CASSSRSGTGGLENIQYF. As DNA, the CDR3 is TGTGCCAGTAGTTCCCGATCCGGGACAGGGGGCCTAGAAAACATTCAGTACTTC.